The TCR beta chain under discussion was sequenced for a study of shared clonotypes between healthy human individuals. Study-level findings and limits: Naive subsets generally had larger estimated richness than memory subsets. Shared clonotypes: roughly 5% naive CD4, 3% to 3.5% naive CD8, less than 2.5% memory CD4, roughly 0.4% memory CD8.

The V gene lost 7 bases and the J gene lost 4 bases, with 17 bases spanning the gap. From germline, CDR1 is SNHLY and CDR2 FYNNEI. The CDR3 consists of 15 residues. Points on this clone: Its antigen is not identified.

Each PCR replicate from the sorted subsets contained about 200 ng DNA, which is about 30,000 T cell genomes. Libraries were prepared by immunoSEQ multiplex PCR; TCRdb keeps only in-frame clonotypes and omits some of them. Seen here are approximately 2.5 million clones, 93% observed once, and the top ten hold approximately 0.37%. The TCR originated in a man between 18 and 35 years old in good health. Some clones in this sample may be carry-over from other donors' samples. The genes are TRBV2 and TRBJ2-1; perhaps TRBD1 as D (6 bases). Input material: naive CD4+ T cells from PBMCs. Documented subset: CD45RA+ positively selected. The CDR3 nucleotides read TGTGCCAGCAATTCGAGGTCAGGGGTATACAATGAGCAGTTCTTC. Translated: CASNSRSGVYNEQFF.